This TCR beta chain was captured by sequencing in a study of post-analysis software for immune sequencing data. Prepared TCR beta cDNA libraries contained unique molecular identifiers. MiXCR was run by TCRdb on the PCR reads, yielding one entry per CDR3 protein. The repertoire consists of more than 500,000 distinct CDR3 sequences, with around 34% occurring once and the leading ten covering 4.5% to 7.5%. Comment on this clonotype: What it binds is not known.

Germline V CDR1 and CDR2: SGHNT, YYREEE (reference sequence). Deletions cut 0 bases from V and 1 base from J, with 11 bases between. The CDR3 contains 15 residues. General observations from the study: TRBV5-6, TRBV5-1 and TRBV20-1 belonged to a set of about five TRBV segments that were more frequent in patients than controls. Normalized Chao1 diversity in multiple sclerosis patients fell significantly below that of controls.

The chain has TRBV5-4 and TRBJ2-7; D gene uncertain. The TCR comes from a girl aged 2-17 years with multiple sclerosis. The sequencing input was blood. CDR3 loop: CASSLGPAGSYEQYF. Here the CDR3 DNA reads TGTGCCAGCAGCTTGGGGCCTGCCGGGTCCTACGAGCAGTACTTC. Supplemented by reference TRBV5-4 and TRBJ2-7, the full variable domain reads ETGVTQSPTHLIKTRGQQVTLRCSSQSGHNTVSWYQQALGQGPQFIFQYYREEENGRGNFPPRFSGLQFPNYSSELNVNALELDDSALYLCASSLGPAGSYEQYFGPGTRLTVT.